This T cell receptor (beta chain) was identified in a study of T cell changes during pregnancy in multiple sclerosis. Assay: immunoSEQ multiplex PCR; the TCRdb copy retains only in-frame clones and omits some. The table lists about 70,000 clones, less than 95% of them singletons. Deletions cut 9 bases from V and 3 bases from J, with 6 bases between. This CDR3 is built from 10 residues. Germline assignment: CDR1 SGHTS and CDR2 YDEGEE. The sample was peripheral blood, taken in the third trimester of pregnancy. The chain is built from TRBV5-8 and TRBJ1-1; D remains unclear. This TCR was sampled from a female donor with multiple sclerosis, enrolled in a pregnancy study. The chain's CDR3 is CATTDTEAFF. CDR3 in DNA: TGTGCCACTACGGACACTGAAGCTTTCTTT.